The rows below give T cell receptor beta chains drawn from one sample of a study of T-cell memory formation after mild COVID-19. TCRdb processed the 5' RACE reads anew with MiXCR; each CDR3 protein has one entry. The top ten hold roughly 8.2% of the sample, which has 550,000 to 600,000 distinct CDR3 sequences, about 18% seen once. Sequenced: PBMCs or a T cell subset sorted from them (not recorded which). Receptors originate from an adult woman who had mild COVID-19 (a few samples of this study predate the infection). Cell type and time point are not known. The CDR3 runs from the conserved cysteine through the conserved F or W. The D gene is left open where the match is weak. For some rows the clone size is stated as once, few or many, or as a class when expanded; others skip it.

j_gene,abundance,d_gene,v_gene,len,CDR3nt,CDR3aa
TRBJ2-1,many,.,TRBV5-1,15,TGCGCCAGCAGCTTGGAGTGGGGGTCCTACAATGAGCAGTTCTTC,CASSLEWGSYNEQFF
TRBJ2-5,.,TRBD2,TRBV4-2,17,TGTGCCAGCAGCCAGATACCTAGCGGGGGGGCGGAGGAGACCCAGTACTTC,CASSQIPSGGAEETQYF
TRBJ2-3,few,TRBD1,TRBV7-9,15,TGTGCCAGCAGCCCCGCGGGCAGGGGGCAAGATACGCAGTATTTT,CASSPAGRGQDTQYF
TRBJ2-3,.,.,TRBV7-6,14,TGTGCCAGCAGCCTCAGACAGGAAACAGATACGCAGTATTTT,CASSLRQETDTQYF
TRBJ2-3,many,.,TRBV29-1,14,TGCAGCGTTCAGGGGTGGGGGAATAGAGATACGCAGTATTTT,CSVQGWGNRDTQYF
TRBJ2-1,few,TRBD1,TRBV7-9,19,TGTGCCAGCAGCTTAGGTTGGGGGACAGGGGTCGACACCCACAATGAGCAGTTCTTC,CASSLGWGTGVDTHNEQFF
TRBJ1-2,.,TRBD1,TRBV5-1,14,TGCGCCAGCAGCTTGTCACAGGGGGACTATGGCTACACCTTC,CASSLSQGDYGYTF
TRBJ2-1,.,TRBD2,TRBV4-2,16,TGTGCCAGCAGCCAAGAGCGGGGGAGCTCCTACAATGAGCAGTTCTTC,CASSQERGSSYNEQFF
TRBJ1-6,few,TRBD1,TRBV3-1,15,TGTGCCAGCAGCCAAGTCTACAGGGGAAGTTCACCCCTCCACTTT,CASSQVYRGSSPLHF
TRBJ2-7,.,TRBD1,TRBV4-3,16,TGCGCCAGCAGCCAAGCACCCGCGCAGGGGGACTACGAGCAGTACTTC,CASSQAPAQGDYEQYF
TRBJ2-5,.,.,TRBV3-1,14,TGTGCCAGCAGCCAAGTGGGTAACCAAGAGACCCAGTACTTC,CASSQVGNQETQYF
TRBJ2-1,few,TRBD2,TRBV12-3/TRBV12-4,18,TGTGCCAGCAGTTCGACTAGCCATATCTCCAGGGCGAACAATGAGCAGTTCTTC,CASSSTSHISRANNEQFF
TRBJ1-1,.,.,TRBV4-1,14,TGCGCCAGCAGCCGAGTCCGGGACCTCCGGGGAGCTTTCTTT,CASSRVRDLRGAFF
TRBJ2-7,few,.,TRBV4-1,14,TGCGCCAGCAGCCAAGAGGAGCTCTCCTACGAGCAGTACTTC,CASSQEELSYEQYF
TRBJ2-3,few,TRBD2,TRBV9,18,TGTGCCAGCAGCCCACTTGGACTAGCGGGGGGGCTCACAGATACGCAGTATTTT,CASSPLGLAGGLTDTQYF